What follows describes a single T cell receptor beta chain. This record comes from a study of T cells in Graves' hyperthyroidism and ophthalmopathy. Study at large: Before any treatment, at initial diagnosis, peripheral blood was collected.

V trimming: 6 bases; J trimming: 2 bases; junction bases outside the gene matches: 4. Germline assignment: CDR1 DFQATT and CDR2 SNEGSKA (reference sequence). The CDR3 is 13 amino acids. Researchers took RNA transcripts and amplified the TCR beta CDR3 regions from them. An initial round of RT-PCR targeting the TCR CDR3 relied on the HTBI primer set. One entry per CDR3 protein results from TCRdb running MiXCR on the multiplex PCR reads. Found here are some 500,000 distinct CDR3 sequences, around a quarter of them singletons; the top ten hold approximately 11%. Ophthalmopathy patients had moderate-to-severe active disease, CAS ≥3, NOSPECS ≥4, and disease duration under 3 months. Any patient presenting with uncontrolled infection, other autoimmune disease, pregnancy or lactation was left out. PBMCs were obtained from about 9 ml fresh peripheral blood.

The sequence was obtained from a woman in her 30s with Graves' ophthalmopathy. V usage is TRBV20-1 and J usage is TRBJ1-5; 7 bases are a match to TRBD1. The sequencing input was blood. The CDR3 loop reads CSADTGGNQPQHF. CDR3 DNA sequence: TGCAGTGCCGATACAGGGGGCAATCAGCCCCAGCATTTT.